The 9 T cell receptor beta chains given below trace back to one sample, sequenced in a study of T cells expressing NK-cell markers. From the 5' RACE reads, TCRdb lists one entry per CDR3 protein and no DNA. This repertoire comprises some 280,000 distinct CDR3 sequences; its ten largest clones make up about 0.4%. Sequencing was carried out using blood T cells: a sorted CD56 or NKG2C T cell subset, CD4+ or CD8+ T cells, or bulk PBMC T cells (not recorded which). Every receptor here comes from a man aged 18-30 years in good health.

V and J are TRBV9 and TRBJ2-6; absent DNA, TCRdb's TRBD1 call cannot be checked. The CDR3 is 18 amino acids. Germline V gene sequence: CDR1 SGDLS, CDR2 YYNGEE. This CDR3 reads CASSDDRETSFGANVLTF.

The V call is TRBV6-5, the J call TRBJ2-1; TCRdb names TRBD2, which stays unverified in the absence of DNA. The V gene's germline CDR1 is MNHEY and CDR2 SVGAGI. This CDR3 has 18 residues. The CDR3 region is CASSYSMPRPGGHHEQFF.

The CDR3 is CATSRDVPYGYTF. The chain recombines TRBV15 with TRBJ1-2. Germline CDR1 is LNHNV and CDR2 is YYDKDF (reference sequence). The CDR3 contains 13 residues. The whole variable domain, remainder taken from reference TRBV15 and TRBJ1-2, is DAMVIQNPRYQVTQFGKPVTLSCSQTLNHNVMYWYQQKSSQAPKLLFHYYDKDFNNEADTPDNFQSRRPNTSFCFLDIRSPGLGDTAMYLCATSRDVPYGYTFGSGTRLTVV.

V and J are TRBV6-5 and TRBJ2-3; TCRdb designates TRBD1, a call that cannot be tested without DNA. The CDR3 length is 16 residues. Germline CDR1 and CDR2: MNHEY and SVGAGI. The CDR3 here is CASKNRGQSSAGTQYF.

This chain uses TRBV5-1 with TRBJ2-2. The CDR3 is 13 residues long. Germline V CDR1 and CDR2: SGHRS, YFSETQ. The CDR3 spells CASSKTATGELFF.

J is TRBJ2-2 and V is TRBV10-3. This CDR3 is 13 amino acids long. CDR1 is ENHRY, CDR2 SYGVKD, per germline. The CDR3 loop is CAISEQYTGELFF.

The chain employs TRBV11-3 and TRBJ2-5. This CDR3 spans 12 amino acids. Germline V gene sequence: CDR1 SGHNT, CDR2 YENEEA. CDR3 residues: CASSSTPETQYF.

The V and J genes are TRBV12-3 or TRBV12-4 and TRBJ1-1; TCRdb outputs TRBD1, but without DNA this stays unchecked. CDR3 length: 12 amino acids. CDR3 amino acids: CASSPPGTEAFF.

V gene TRBV29-1 combines with J gene TRBJ2-3; the D call from TCRdb, TRBD1, cannot be confirmed without DNA. Per germline, CDR1 SQVTM and CDR2 ANQGSEA. The CDR3 consists of 12 residues. CDR3 in amino acids: CSKTGTTDTQYF.